This record looks at one T cell receptor beta chain sequence and its context. Its cognate antigen is unknown. Via MiXCR, TCRdb re-called the reads, giving one row per CDR3 protein. The sample lists roughly 80,000 distinct CDR3 sequences; roughly a quarter were seen once. The source of the sample is a study of T cell repertoires in cytomegalovirus infection. Turning to the study itself: Based on public TCR beta signatures, there were indications of CMV infection and of a matching HLA type.

Germline values: CDR1 SEHNR, CDR2 FQNEAQ (reference sequence). V lost 4 bases and J lost 2; bases outside the gene matches: 4. This CDR3 spans 15 amino acids. This chain uses TRBV7-9 with TRBJ1-3, with 8 nucleotides matching TRBD1. This sequence was found in a human donor in good health (CMV status not recorded). Some clones in this sample may be carry-over from other donors' samples. This material consisted of CD8+ T cells from cultured PBMCs, taken from culture after CMV antigen stimulation. CDR3 sequence: CASSSQGAAGNTIYF. CDR3 coding DNA: TGTGCCAGCAGCTCTCAGGGGGCGGCTGGAAACACCATATATTTT.